Below are 12 T cell receptor beta chains sequenced from a single sample in a study of blood T cell repertoires in COVID-19. Measured with immunoSEQ multiplex PCR; TCRdb has only the in-frame clones, and not every one. This table holds 200,000 to 250,000 clones, about 90% found once. Sequenced: PBMCs or T cells enriched from blood (not recorded which). These receptors originate from a woman aged 50 to 60 in a cohort exposed to, infected with or recovered from COVID-19 (not recorded which).

Concerning this clone itself: Within the sample, other DNA sequences also encode this same CDR3. The V and J genes are TRBV5-1 and TRBJ2-3; TRBD1 might be the D (5 bases). Germline V CDR1 and CDR2: SGHRS, YFSETQ. Trimming took off 0 bases at V and 0 bases at J, with 8 bases between the two ends. This CDR3 contains 15 residues. CDR3 DNA: TGCGCCAGCAGCTTGGGGGGCAGGAGCACAGATACGCAGTATTTT. It encodes CASSLGGRSTDTQYF.

The V call is TRBV11-3, the J call TRBJ2-5, with D perhaps matching TRBD2 (7 bases). Trimming removed 5 bases from V and 7 bases from J, with 14 bases in between. CDR1 SGHNT and CDR2 YENEEA come from the germline V gene. This CDR3 region has 13 residues. The CDR3 nucleotides read TGTGCCAGCAGCCAAGGGGGGGGATTGACCCAGTACTTC. As protein: CASSQGGGLTQYF.

The chain uses TRBV4-1 and TRBJ2-3, with D perhaps matching TRBD2 (6 bases). Germline V CDR1 and CDR2: MGHRA, YSYEKL. V gave up 0 bases and J gave up 9 bases, with 19 bases separating them. CDR3 length: 16 residues. CDR3 bases: TGCGCCAGCAGCCAAGATAGCGGAGGGCGGACCAAAACGCAGTATTTT. Encoded protein: CASSQDSGGRTKTQYF.

This CDR3 is CASSVQGGSEAFF. For the CDR3, the DNA is TGTGCCAGTAGTGTACAGGGGGGGTCTGAAGCTTTCTTT. The chain couples TRBV19 to TRBJ1-1, with 8 bases fitting TRBD1. The germline V gene has CDR1 LNHDA and CDR2 SQIVND (reference sequence). Unmatched junction bases numbered 5, after V lost 5 bases and J lost 6 bases. This CDR3 spans 13 amino acids.

This chain joins TRBV27 and TRBJ2-3; TRBD1 aligns across 9 bases. Germline CDR1 MNHEY, CDR2 SMNVEV (reference sequence). Germline trimming cut 6 bases from V and 5 bases from J; bases unmatched to any gene: 9. The CDR3 totals 15 residues. This CDR3 is CASSLWDRVKDTQYF. CDR3 sequence (DNA): TGTGCCAGCAGCCTCTGGGACAGGGTGAAAGATACGCAGTATTTT.

The rearrangement joins TRBV7-2 to TRBJ2-1, with TRBD2 identical over 8 bases. The CDR3 sequence is 15 residues long. With 4 bases clipped from V and 2 bases from J, the junction kept 4 bases outside the gene matches. In germline, CDR1 is SGHTA, CDR2 FQGNSA. CDR3 sequence reads: CASSWGTRPYNEQFF. CDR3 bases: TGTGCCAGCAGCTGGGGGACTAGACCCTACAATGAGCAGTTCTTC.

This chain uses TRBV28 with TRBJ2-7; D is uncertain. Trimming took off 1 base at V and 1 base at J, with 8 bases between the two ends. CDR3 length: 14 residues. Germline loops: CDR1 MDHEN, CDR2 SYDVKM. In nucleotides, the CDR3 is TGTGCCAGCAGTTTATTGGGCCGGTCCTACGAGCAGTACTTC. Translated: CASSLLGRSYEQYF. The full variable domain, with the rest looked up from reference TRBV28 and TRBJ2-7, is DVKVTQSSRYLVKRTGEKVFLECVQDMDHENMFWYRQDPGLGLRLIYFSYDVKMKEKGDIPEGYSVSREKKERFSLILESASTNQTSMYLCASSLLGRSYEQYFGPGTRLTVT.

The CDR3 sequence is CASSLTTVANYGYTF. CDR3 sequence (DNA): TGTGCCAGCAGCTTAACAACAGTAGCTAACTATGGCTACACCTTC. The chain links TRBV11-1 to TRBJ1-2, with unresolved D. Germline CDR1 reads SGHAT; CDR2 reads FQDESV (reference sequence). V was shortened by 2 bases and J by 0 bases, with 10 bases between the two germline ends. There are 15 residues in the CDR3.

The rearrangement uses TRBV5-4 and TRBJ1-1; D uncertain. Germline assignment: CDR1 SGHNT and CDR2 YYREEE (reference sequence). The CDR3 has 13 residues. V was clipped by 7 bases and J by 2 bases, with 12 bases between them. The CDR3 protein is CASQFWQNTEAFF. CDR3 DNA sequence: TGTGCCAGCCAATTCTGGCAAAACACTGAAGCTTTCTTT. Looking up the rest from reference TRBV5-4 and TRBJ1-1 gives the full variable domain: ETGVTQSPTHLIKTRGQQVTLRCSSQSGHNTVSWYQQALGQGPQFIFQYYREEENGRGNFPPRFSGLQFPNYSSELNVNALELDDSALYLCASQFWQNTEAFFGQGTRLTVV.

V gene TRBV27 combines with J gene TRBJ1-6; the D gene is possibly TRBD1 (5 bases). Germline V gene sequence: CDR1 MNHEY, CDR2 SMNVEV (reference sequence). Trimming shortened V by 5 bases and J by 2 bases, and 10 bases separated the two germline ends. This CDR3 region has 15 residues. For the CDR3, the DNA is TGTGCCAGCAGTCAACGACAGACCTATAATTCACCCCTCCACTTT. This sequence encodes CASSQRQTYNSPLHF.

This clone was detected only once. The V and J genes are TRBV30 and TRBJ2-2; 9 bases fit TRBD1. This CDR3 contains 15 residues. V gave up 4 bases and J gave up 4 bases; unmatched junction bases: 7. Looked up from germline, CDR1 is GTSNPN and CDR2 is SVGIG (reference sequence). Here the CDR3 DNA reads TGTGCCTGGAAAAGGACAGGGGTGGGCACCGGGGAGCTGTTTTTT. This sequence encodes CAWKRTGVGTGELFF.

The rearrangement uses TRBV7-3 and TRBJ2-1, with D possibly matching TRBD1 (5 bases). The V end lost 5 bases, the J end lost 13 bases, and 21 bases lay between the germline ends. Germline values: CDR1 SGHTA, CDR2 FQGTGA. CDR3 length: 14 amino acids. CDR3 protein: CASSPAGPRDGQFF. The CDR3 DNA is TGTGCCAGCAGCCCGGCAGGGCCCAGGGATGGTCAGTTCTTC.